The 25 T cell receptor beta chains reported below all come from one sample, sequenced in a study of PD-1 blockade in classical Hodgkin lymphoma. All trial patients relapsed after autologous stem cell transplantation. Generated by immunoSEQ multiplex PCR, the TCRdb table keeps only in-frame clones and is missing some. The profile shows some 25,000 clones, about 81% of them singletons. Sequenced here: peripheral blood mononuclear cells (PBMCs), sampled before the second cycle of nivolumab. The receptors were sampled from a human donor with classical Hodgkin lymphoma.

This clone was found once. In DNA, the CDR3 is TGCGCCAGCAGCTTGGTTTCCACCGGTGGAGATACGCAGTATTTT. Residues: CASSLVSTGGDTQYF. The chain is built from TRBV5-1 and TRBJ2-3, with no clear D. The CDR3 sequence is 15 residues long. CDR1 and CDR2 (germline): SGHRS, YFSETQ. The V and J ends lost 0 bases and 5 bases respectively, with 13 bases between them.

The chain recombines TRBV7-9 with TRBJ1-2; no definite D call. The germline V and J ends were trimmed by 2 bases and 4 bases, with 14 bases remaining between them. Germline V gene data show CDR1 as SEHNR and CDR2 as FQNEAQ (reference sequence). There are 15 residues in the CDR3. CDR3 DNA: TGTGCCAGCAGCTTATCAACCGGCAACACCTATGGCTACACCTTC. It encodes CASSLSTGNTYGYTF.

The V and J genes are TRBV7-2 and TRBJ2-2; 10 nucleotides align to TRBD2. CDR1 is SGHTA and CDR2 is FQGNSA in the germline V gene. This CDR3 contains 16 residues. The trim removed 5 bases at V and 6 bases at J, leaving 9 bases unmatched. Written as DNA, the CDR3 is TGTGCCAGCAGCCGAAGCGGGGGGGCCATGGCCGGGGAGCTGTTTTTT. As protein: CASSRSGGAMAGELFF.

The chain recombines TRBV19 with TRBJ2-1; D ambiguous. Germline CDR1 LNHDA, CDR2 SQIVND (reference sequence). CDR3 size: 15 residues. Trimming left V 4 bases short and J 4 bases short, with 14 bases between. This chain's CDR3 is CASSTDQAGYNEQFF. The CDR3 DNA is TGTGCCAGTAGTACCGACCAGGCCGGTTACAATGAGCAGTTCTTC.

The V and J genes are TRBV7-3 and TRBJ2-3; a weak D match, TRBD1 (5 bases). V lost 2 bases, J lost 2 bases, and 11 bases lay in between. CDR1 and CDR2 from the germline V gene are SGHTA and FQGTGA. The CDR3 length is 15 residues. The CDR3 DNA reads TGTGCCAGCAGCTTAGGGGCACCCGACACAGATACGCAGTATTTT. It yields the protein CASSLGAPDTDTQYF. Variable domain in full (rest from reference TRBV7-3 and TRBJ2-3): GAGVSQTPSNKVTEKGKYVELRCDPISGHTALYWYRQSLGQGPEFLIYFQGTGAADDSGLPNDRFFAVRPEGSVSTLKIQRTERGDSAVYLCASSLGAPDTDTQYFGPGTRLTVL.

V and J are TRBV6-5 and TRBJ2-7; D is perhaps TRBD1 or TRBD2 (5 bases each). Deletions cut 0 bases from V and 3 bases from J, with 12 bases between. This CDR3 contains 15 residues. CDR1 is MNHEY, CDR2 SVGAGI, per germline. The CDR3 nucleotides read TGTGCCAGCAGTTACTCCCCGGGTGGGGGCTACGAGCAGTACTTC. It codes for CASSYSPGGGYEQYF.

CDR3 coding DNA: TGTGCCAGCGCGGGGGGCTCCGCGGGCGAGCAGTACTTC. Translating gives CASAGGSAGEQYF. The rearrangement links TRBV6-6 to TRBJ2-7, with 8 bases identical to TRBD2. The J segment lost 6 bases and the V segment lost 8 bases, leaving 9 bases of the junction unmatched. This CDR3 comprises 13 residues. From germline, CDR1 is MNHNY and CDR2 SVGAGI (reference sequence).

In its sample, this clone was seen once. V and J are TRBV6-1 and TRBJ1-2; the match to TRBD1 covers 9 bases. V lost 6 bases, J lost 1 base, and 3 bases stayed unmatched. Per germline, CDR1 MNHNS and CDR2 SASEGT. The CDR3 contains 14 residues. The CDR3 protein is CASSGTGINYGYTF. The CDR3 DNA reads TGTGCCAGCAGCGGGACAGGGATTAACTATGGCTACACCTTC.

The V and J genes are TRBV6-5 and TRBJ2-3, with TRBD2 matching over 10 bases. CDR1 MNHEY and CDR2 SVGAGI come from the germline V gene. This CDR3 region has 14 residues. J was trimmed by 9 bases and V by 2 bases; bases with no gene match: 5. This CDR3 reads CASSYSGGARTQYF. CDR3 nucleotide sequence: TGTGCCAGCAGTTACAGCGGGGGGGCGAGGACGCAGTATTTT.

This chain uses TRBV18 with TRBJ1-3; D call uncertain. This CDR3 is 12 amino acids long. The germline V gene has CDR1 KGHSH and CDR2 LQKENI. V gave up 5 bases and J gave up 7 bases, with 9 bases separating them. The CDR3 sequence is CASSTWENTIYF. The CDR3 nucleotides read TGTGCCAGCTCAACCTGGGAGAACACCATATATTTT.

This clone was found a few times. CDR3 residues: CAWSVDGNTIYF. CDR3 coding DNA: TGTGCCTGGAGTGTCGATGGAAACACCATATATTTT. The chain links TRBV30 to TRBJ1-3, with no clear D. Per germline, CDR1 GTSNPN and CDR2 SVGIG (reference sequence). V dropped 0 bases and J dropped 3 bases, with 3 bases sitting between them. This CDR3 has 12 amino acids.

This chain links TRBV19 with TRBJ2-6, with D perhaps TRBD1 (6 bases). The ends were cut back, 3 bases at V and 4 bases at J, with 16 bases in the middle. The CDR3 has 17 residues. Germline CDR1 is LNHDA and CDR2 is SQIVND (reference sequence). Here the CDR3 DNA reads TGTGCCAGTAGTATTACCGCAGGGGTCGCGGGGGCCAACGTCCTGACTTTC. This sequence encodes CASSITAGVAGANVLTF.

This clone was counted only a few times. Within the sample, other DNA sequences also encode this same CDR3. The V and J genes are TRBV6-5 and TRBJ2-5; TRBD1 might be the D (6 bases). Trimming stripped 10 bases from V and 4 bases from J, with 13 bases between. Germline CDR1 reads MNHEY; CDR2 reads SVGAGI. The CDR3 is 12 residues long. The CDR3 loop reads CATRGSGETQYF. CDR3 coding DNA: TGTGCCACCAGGGGATCGGGAGAGACCCAGTACTTC.

J is TRBJ2-6 and V is TRBV6-6, with D tentatively TRBD2 (6 bases). The CDR3 is 13 amino acids. Germline CDR1 is MNHNY and CDR2 is SVGAGI (reference sequence). V was clipped by 4 bases and J by 8 bases, with 9 bases between them. CDR3 DNA sequence: TGTGCCAGCAGTTCGGGGGATACCAACGTCCTGACTTTC. Encoded protein: CASSSGDTNVLTF.

CDR3 coding DNA: TGTGCCAGTAGTATCTCCAGGGCCAGCGGCACCATATATTTT. This encodes CASSISRASGTIYF. The gene calls are TRBV19 and TRBJ1-3, with D possibly TRBD1 on 5 matching bases. Trimming shortened V by 3 bases and J by 9 bases, and 15 bases separated the two germline ends. CDR3 length: 14 residues. The germline V gene has CDR1 LNHDA and CDR2 SQIVND (reference sequence). The full variable domain, in which reference TRBV19 and TRBJ1-3 provide the parts outside the CDR3, is DGGITQSPKYLFRKEGQNVTLSCEQNLNHDAMYWYRQDPGQGLRLIYYSQIVNDFQKGDIAEGYSVSREKKESFPLTVTSAQKNPTAFYLCASSISRASGTIYFGEGSWLTVV.

This chain joins TRBV6-6 and TRBJ1-1; D perhaps matches TRBD1 (6 bases). Trimming removed 5 bases at V and 3 bases at J, with 7 bases between. Germline V gives CDR1 MNHNY, CDR2 SVGAGI (reference sequence). This CDR3 has 12 amino acids. CDR3 sequence reads: CASSRQDTEAFF. As DNA, the CDR3 is TGTGCCAGCAGTAGACAGGACACTGAAGCTTTCTTT.

This clone was seen a few times. The rearrangement links TRBV10-3 to TRBJ1-5; D unclear. The germline V gene encodes CDR1 ENHRY and CDR2 SYGVKD. V shed 4 bases and J shed 0 bases, with 4 bases lying between them. The CDR3 runs to 13 residues. CDR3 sequence: CAISVNSNQPQHF. CDR3 sequence (DNA): TGTGCCATCAGTGTAAATAGCAATCAGCCCCAGCATTTT.

The chain combines TRBV29-1 with TRBJ1-2; D is possibly TRBD1 (5 bases). Germline V gene sequence: CDR1 SQVTM, CDR2 ANQGSEA. The V and J ends lost 3 bases and 4 bases respectively, with 12 bases between them. The CDR3 has 13 residues. CDR3 amino acids: CSVDQGLFYGYTF. Here the CDR3 DNA reads TGCAGCGTTGATCAGGGACTGTTCTATGGCTACACCTTC.

J is TRBJ1-4 and V is TRBV4-3, with D hard to call. Trimming removed 0 bases from V and 8 bases from J, with 13 bases in between. The CDR3 extends over 15 amino acids. CDR1 and CDR2 from the germline V gene are LGHNA and YSLEER. In DNA form, the CDR3 reads TGCGCCAGCAGCCAAGAGAGGCGACGTCTGGAAAAACTGTTTTTT. This translates into CASSQERRRLEKLFF.

The rearrangement links TRBV27 to TRBJ1-5; 7 nucleotides match TRBD1. Unmatched junction bases numbered 9, after V lost 5 bases and J lost 2 bases. The CDR3 consists of 16 residues. Per the germline V gene, CDR1 is MNHEY and CDR2 is SMNVEV (reference sequence). DNA for the CDR3: TGTGCCAGCAGTAAAAGGACAGGTTGGGGCAATCAGCCCCAGCATTTT. Encoded protein: CASSKRTGWGNQPQHF.

CDR3: CASSPQSFTEAFF. The CDR3, as DNA: TGCGCCAGCAGCCCTCAGAGCTTCACTGAAGCTTTCTTT. This chain uses TRBV4-3 with TRBJ1-1, with D uncertain. V was clipped by 4 bases and J by 4 bases, with 10 bases between them. The CDR3 extends over 13 amino acids. From germline, CDR1 is LGHNA and CDR2 YSLEER.

In its sample, this clone was seen once. This chain joins TRBV7-2 and TRBJ1-5, with 8 nucleotides matching TRBD1. The CDR3 consists of 13 residues. Germline CDR1 reads SGHTA; CDR2 reads FQGNSA. Unmatched junction bases numbered 3, after V lost 5 bases and J lost 6 bases. This CDR3 is CASSVQGGQPQHF. Written as DNA, the CDR3 is TGTGCCAGCAGCGTACAGGGGGGTCAGCCCCAGCATTTT.

Of note for this clone: An end of the junction differs from the germline gene, which may be a read error. The rearrangement uses TRBV11-3 and TRBJ1-1; TRBD1 agrees at 11 bases. The CDR3 spans 15 residues. Germline loops: CDR1 SGHNT, CDR2 YENEEA. As DNA, the CDR3 is TGTGCCAGCAGCCCACAACCAGGACAGGGGGCTGACGCTTTCTTT. Translation gives CASSPQPGQGADAFF.

The chain has TRBV7-9 and TRBJ2-6; D gene uncertain. This CDR3 is built from 14 residues. Germline V gene sequence: CDR1 SEHNR, CDR2 FQNEAQ (reference sequence). Trimming removed 7 bases at V and 2 bases at J, with 9 bases between. As DNA, the CDR3 is TGTGCCAGCAACGTCGCAACTGGGGCCAACGTCCTGACTTTC. Translation: CASNVATGANVLTF.

This chain connects TRBV7-2 to TRBJ1-1, with 7 nucleotides matching TRBD1. The CDR3 has 16 residues. Unmatched junction bases numbered 10, after V lost 1 base and J lost 5 bases. From germline, CDR1 is SGHTA and CDR2 FQGNSA. This chain's CDR3 is CASSLEGSRGDTEAFF. In DNA, the CDR3 is TGTGCCAGCAGCTTAGAGGGATCCAGGGGGGATACTGAAGCTTTCTTT.